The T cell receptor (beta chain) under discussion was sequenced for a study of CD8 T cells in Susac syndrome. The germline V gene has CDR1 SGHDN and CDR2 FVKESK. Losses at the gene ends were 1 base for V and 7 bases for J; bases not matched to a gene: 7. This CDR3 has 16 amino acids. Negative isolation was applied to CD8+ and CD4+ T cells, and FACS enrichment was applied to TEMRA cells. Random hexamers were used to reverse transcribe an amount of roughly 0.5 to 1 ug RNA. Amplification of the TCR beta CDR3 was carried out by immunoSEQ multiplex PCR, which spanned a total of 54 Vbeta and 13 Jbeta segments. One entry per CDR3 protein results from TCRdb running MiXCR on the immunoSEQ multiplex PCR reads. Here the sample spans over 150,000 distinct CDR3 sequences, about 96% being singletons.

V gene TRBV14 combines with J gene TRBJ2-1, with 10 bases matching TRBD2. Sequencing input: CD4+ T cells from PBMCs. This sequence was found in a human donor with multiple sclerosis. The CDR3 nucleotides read TGTGCCAGCAGCCAAGTTCTAGCGGGGGCGAGGAATGAGCAGTTCTTC. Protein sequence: CASSQVLAGARNEQFF.